Following are 20 T cell receptor beta chains from one sample sequenced in a study of blood T cell repertoires in COVID-19. Clones were read by immunoSEQ multiplex PCR, and TCRdb kept only the in-frame ones, dropping some. In the table there are 250,000 to 350,000 clones, about 85% of which are singletons. The sequenced material came from peripheral blood. The origin of the receptors is a human donor with COVID-19, enrolled during active disease. The donor label of this sample is uncertain.

The chain has TRBV7-6 and TRBJ2-1; D may be TRBD2 (5 bases). Trimming took 2 bases from V and 2 from J, leaving 10 bases between them. The CDR3 length is 15 residues. From germline, CDR1 is SGHVS and CDR2 FNYEAQ. The CDR3 DNA follows: TGTGCCAGCAGCTTAATGTGGACTCCCTACAATGAGCAGTTCTTC. This encodes CASSLMWTPYNEQFF.

The gene calls are TRBV6-5 and TRBJ2-7, with D perhaps TRBD2 (6 bases). Trimming removed 2 bases from V and 5 bases from J, with 19 bases in between. The CDR3 contains 16 residues. Germline V gene lookup returns CDR1 MNHEY and CDR2 SVGAGI. For the CDR3, the DNA is TGTGCCAGCAGTTACGGTTTGGAGGGGAGGAGAAACGAGCAGTACTTC. The encoded protein is CASSYGLEGRRNEQYF.

This rearrangement joins TRBV5-6 to TRBJ2-3, with no clear D. V lost 0 bases, J lost 6 bases, and 5 bases lay in between. The CDR3 contains 12 residues. Germline V CDR1 and CDR2: SGHDT, YYEEEE. CDR3 amino acids: CASSLVGDTQYF. CDR3 in DNA: TGTGCCAGCAGCTTGGTCGGTGATACGCAGTATTTT.

This clone was picked up one time. This chain joins TRBV5-1 and TRBJ1-4; D is possibly TRBD1 (5 bases). The CDR3 is made up of 17 amino acids. V lost 2 bases and J lost 8, with 22 bases in between. Looked up from germline, CDR1 is SGHRS and CDR2 is YFSETQ. CDR3 bases: TGCGCCAGCAGCTTAGCGGGGCTGTCTTTCAACGGCGAAAAACTGTTTTTT. Protein product: CASSLAGLSFNGEKLFF.

The V call is TRBV3-1 (or the pseudogene TRBV3-2), the J call TRBJ2-2; tentative D call: TRBD2 (6 bases). The CDR3 is made up of 15 amino acids. CDR1 and CDR2 (germline): LGHDT, YNNKEL (reference sequence). V lost 1 base and J lost 6, with 12 bases in between. DNA of the CDR3: TGTGCCAGCAGCCAAGGGAGGGGCGAGGCCGGGGAGCTGTTTTTT. Protein sequence: CASSQGRGEAGELFF.

To note about this clone: Given a much more abundant clone one base away, this may be a read error. In DNA, the CDR3 is TGTGCCAGCAGCTTCCGGTACGAGCAGTACTTC. Translating gives CASSFRYEQYF. This chain links TRBV11-1 with TRBJ2-7; D gene uncertain. The germline V gene encodes CDR1 SGHAT and CDR2 FQDESV (reference sequence). The length of the CDR3 is 11 residues. Trimming cost V 3 bases and J 4 bases, with 4 bases left between them.

This chain connects TRBV27 to TRBJ1-5; the match to TRBD1 covers 10 bases. CDR3 length: 17 amino acids. J was trimmed by 3 bases and V by 5 bases; bases with no gene match: 10. Germline assignment: CDR1 MNHEY and CDR2 SMNVEV (reference sequence). The CDR3 DNA is TGTGCCAGCAGTCCGCTCTATGGGACAGGGGTCAATCAGCCCCAGCATTTT. Encoded protein: CASSPLYGTGVNQPQHF.

The chain is built from TRBV5-5 and TRBJ2-5, with a possible D match to TRBD1 (6 bases). Trimming left V 2 bases short and J 3 bases short, with 11 bases between. The CDR3 runs 14 residues. Germline V gives CDR1 SGHKS, CDR2 YYEKEE (reference sequence). CDR3 residues: CASSFQGLEETQYF. Here the CDR3 DNA reads TGTGCCAGCAGCTTCCAGGGGTTAGAAGAGACCCAGTACTTC.

The chain links TRBV5-1 to TRBJ2-7; D gene unclear. The CDR3 spans 11 residues. The V and J ends lost 3 bases and 7 bases respectively, with 8 bases between them. CDR1 and CDR2 from the germline V gene are SGHRS and YFSETQ. CDR3 nucleotide sequence: TGCGCCAGCAGCTCCATAGAGGAGCAGTACTTC. It translates to CASSSIEEQYF.

This chain joins TRBV5-1 and TRBJ2-2; possible D gene TRBD2, 5 bases. CDR3 length equals 16 residues. The germline V gene encodes CDR1 SGHRS and CDR2 YFSETQ. The V end lost 2 bases, the J end lost 6 bases, and 17 bases lay between the germline ends. CDR3 residues: CASSFRRESRSGELFF. CDR3 bases: TGCGCCAGCAGCTTTCGACGGGAATCGAGGTCCGGGGAGCTGTTTTTT.

This clone was found a few times. The rearrangement joins TRBV28 to TRBJ1-1, with TRBD1 matching 7 bases. The junction had 13 bases not matched to a gene; V was cut back by 4 bases and J by 11 bases. Germline V gives CDR1 MDHEN, CDR2 SYDVKM. The CDR3 has 14 amino acids. The CDR3 DNA reads TGTGCCAGCAGTTCCGGGGGACAGTCCAGGTGGGCTTTCTTT. This encodes CASSSGGQSRWAFF.

The chain links TRBV15 to TRBJ1-1; D not certain. The CDR3 spans 14 residues. The V end was cut by 0 bases, the J end by 1 base, with 6 bases between. CDR1 and CDR2 from the germline V gene are LNHNV and YYDKDF (reference sequence). CDR3: CATSRDPRNTEAFF. CDR3 coding DNA: TGTGCCACCAGCAGAGATCCCCGGAACACTGAAGCTTTCTTT.

The genes are TRBV7-9 and TRBJ1-1; D perhaps matches TRBD1 (6 bases). In germline, CDR1 is SEHNR, CDR2 FQNEAQ (reference sequence). The V gene lost 1 base and the J gene lost 1 base, with 10 bases spanning the gap. There are 15 residues in the CDR3. This CDR3 reads CASSLDVQGNTEAFF. The CDR3 DNA sequence: TGTGCCAGCAGCTTAGATGTACAGGGGAACACTGAAGCTTTCTTT.

The chain has TRBV5-6 and TRBJ1-2; 8 positions agree with TRBD1. This CDR3 spans 15 amino acids. With 4 bases clipped from V and 5 bases from J, the junction kept 10 bases outside the gene matches. The germline CDR1 and CDR2 sequences are SGHDT and YYEEEE. The CDR3 is CASSPARGQRYGYTF. CDR3 in DNA: TGTGCCAGCAGCCCCGCCAGGGGGCAGCGTTATGGCTACACCTTC.

This clone was seen once. For the CDR3, the DNA is TGTGCCAGCAGCCAGCCGCAGGGAGGTAATTCACCCCTCCACTTT. This translates into CASSQPQGGNSPLHF. The genes are TRBV3-1 (or the pseudogene TRBV3-2) and TRBJ1-6; D perhaps matches TRBD1 (5 bases). Germline V gene lookup returns CDR1 LGHDT and CDR2 YNNKEL (reference sequence). V was cut by 3 bases and J by 6 bases, with 12 bases left in between. The CDR3 runs 15 residues.

The chain is built from TRBV6-5 and TRBJ2-2; D possibly corresponds to TRBD1 (5 bases). This CDR3 comprises 12 residues. V lost 6 bases and J lost 6, with 8 bases in between. Germline V lookup: CDR1 MNHEY, CDR2 SVGAGI. The CDR3 DNA is TGTGCCAGCAGGGACACGGCCGGGGAGCTGTTTTTT. This sequence encodes CASRDTAGELFF.

The rearrangement links TRBV7-2 to TRBJ2-7; TRBD1 aligns across 7 bases. Germline lookup yields CDR1 SGHTA and CDR2 FQGNSA. With 5 bases clipped from V and 2 bases from J, the junction kept 9 bases outside the gene matches. The CDR3 has 15 residues. The CDR3 DNA sequence: TGTGCCAGCAGCCCTGTCACAGGGGAGACCTACGAGCAGTACTTC. Translated, it gives CASSPVTGETYEQYF.

This clone was recorded a few times. The chain links TRBV28 to TRBJ1-4; 9 bases agree with TRBD1. The germline V gene encodes CDR1 MDHEN and CDR2 SYDVKM. The CDR3 has 18 residues. After removal of 5 bases from V and 1 base from J, the junction contained 11 bases not matched to a gene. DNA of the CDR3: TGTGCCAGCAGTACACTCCGACAGGGGGGCATAACTAATGAAAAACTGTTTTTT. Protein: CASSTLRQGGITNEKLFF.

The chain joins TRBV9 to TRBJ2-2; tentative D call: TRBD2 (6 bases). Germline values: CDR1 SGDLS, CDR2 YYNGEE. The CDR3 loop spans 15 amino acids. V dropped 0 bases and J dropped 1 base, with 7 bases sitting between them. This CDR3 is CASSVAEGNTGELFF. The DNA of the CDR3 is TGTGCCAGCAGCGTAGCGGAGGGGAACACCGGGGAGCTGTTTTTT.

V usage is TRBV11-2 and J usage is TRBJ1-1; 8 bases agree with TRBD1. CDR1 and CDR2 (germline): SGHAT, FQNNGV. The CDR3 consists of 15 residues. After removal of 6 bases from V and 4 bases from J, the junction contained 10 bases not matched to a gene. The CDR3 region is CASRSGQGTLTEAFF. The CDR3 nucleotides are TGTGCCAGCAGATCAGGACAGGGAACACTCACTGAAGCTTTCTTT.